This T cell receptor beta chain was identified in a study of blood T cell repertoires in COVID-19. On the study more broadly: PBMCs, B-cell-depleted T cells, or T cells were the source of the cDNA or gDNA that made up the material.

How the authors handled the data: Amplification of reference gene primers provided the estimated nucleated cell counts. Sequencing was performed with immunoSEQ multiplex PCR; in TCRdb, only in-frame clones are kept and a portion is missing. V and J calls plus clone size are reproduced from that table; the DNA served to infer D and trimming. The sample carries about 210,000 clones, about 86% recorded once. The CDR3 totals 9 residues. Germline assignment: CDR1 SEHNR and CDR2 FQNEAQ (reference sequence). The ends were cut back, 8 bases at V and 3 bases at J, with 2 bases in the middle. The specimen was peripheral blood. The sequence came from a man aged 50 to 59 with active or convalescent COVID-19. J is TRBJ2-7 and V is TRBV7-9; D unclear. CDR3 bases: TGTGCCAGCCTCTACGAGCAGTACTTC. This sequence encodes CASLYEQYF.